One sample yielded the 32 T cell receptor beta chains listed below, sequenced in a study of blood T cells in healthy people across ages. Next came a second PCR, run for 7 to 11 cycles, which used a sample-barcoded 5' primer along with a J-beta primer mix. TCRdb called the 5' RACE reads again in MiXCR, with one record for every CDR3 protein. The sample holds roughly 1.5 million distinct CDR3 sequences; 40% to 45% are singletons and the top ten take over 3.5%. The sequencing sample was made of blood. All receptors derive from a woman aged 18-29 years in good health.

In this sample, this clonotype turned up once. At one boundary the junction diverges from the germline segment, which might be a read error. The CDR3 protein is CASGHYDRGRYNEQFF. The CDR3 coding sequence is TGCGCCAGCGGCCATTACGACCGGGGACGCTACAATGAGCAGTTCTTC. The chain employs TRBV4-1 and TRBJ2-1; TRBD1 or TRBD2 may be the D gene (5 bases each). From germline, CDR1 is MGHRA and CDR2 YSYEKL. This CDR3 comprises 16 residues.

This clonotype has a handful of counts. The CDR3 sequence: CASSLQGIIEAFF. The CDR3 bases are TGTGCCAGCAGCCTACAGGGGATCATTGAAGCTTTCTTT. The chain uses TRBV7-2 and TRBJ1-1; TRBD1 agrees at 7 bases. The CDR3 spans 13 residues. The germline CDR1 and CDR2 sequences are SGHTA and FQGNSA. V shed 5 bases, J shed 7 bases, and the junction held 7 bases outside the gene matches.

This clonotype was observed many times. The genes are TRBV20-1 and TRBJ1-6; no clear D. V was trimmed by 0 bases and J by 0 bases, leaving 6 bases between them. This CDR3 contains 15 residues. Looked up from germline, CDR1 is DFQATT and CDR2 is SNEGSKA (reference sequence). The CDR3 sequence: CSARDGSSYNSPLHF. The CDR3 DNA is TGCAGTGCTAGAGATGGGAGCTCCTATAATTCACCCCTCCACTTT.

The gene calls are TRBV4-3 and TRBJ2-7; D call uncertain. Germline V gene lookup returns CDR1 LGHNA and CDR2 YSLEER. This CDR3 is built from 15 residues. The V and J ends lost 2 bases and 2 bases respectively, with 13 bases between them. The CDR3 here is CASSQSGSGAYEQYF. The CDR3 coding sequence is TGCGCCAGCAGCCAAAGTGGCAGTGGAGCCTACGAGCAGTACTTC.

The CDR3 spells CASSQVGAPADTQYF. CDR3 DNA: TGCGCCAGCAGCCAAGTCGGGGCCCCAGCGGATACGCAGTATTTT. This chain joins TRBV4-1 and TRBJ2-3; D tentatively fits TRBD1 or TRBD2 (5 bases each). Trimming stripped 1 base from V and 6 bases from J, with 14 bases between. The CDR3 has 15 residues. From germline, CDR1 is MGHRA and CDR2 YSYEKL.

The chain recombines TRBV28 with TRBJ2-1, with D perhaps TRBD2 (6 bases). Matching the DNA end better, TRBJ2-7 makes the J call doubtful. This CDR3 comprises 14 residues. Per germline, CDR1 MDHEN and CDR2 SYDVKM. CDR3 region: CASTGPSAYNEQYF. CDR3 coding DNA: TGTGCCAGCACCGGTCCTAGCGCTTACAATGAGCAGTACTTC.

This clonotype occurred a few times. The V call is TRBV29-1, the J call TRBJ2-7, with 9 nucleotides matching TRBD2. CDR3 length: 13 amino acids. J gave up 5 bases and V 6 bases, and 8 bases lay outside the gene matches. Germline-derived CDR1 and CDR2 are SQVTM and ANQGSEA. CDR3 loop: CSVRSGRGHEQYF. For the CDR3, the DNA is TGCAGCGTCCGTAGCGGGAGAGGCCACGAGCAGTACTTC.

The V call is TRBV28, the J call TRBJ2-7, with D perhaps assigned TRBD1 or TRBD2 (7 bases each). V was pared by 3 bases and J by 7 bases, with 22 bases between. The CDR3 extends over 16 amino acids. Germline V lookup: CDR1 MDHEN, CDR2 SYDVKM. CDR3: CASSFAALAPRGEQYF. The CDR3 nucleotides are TGTGCCAGCAGTTTCGCCGCACTAGCGCCCAGGGGGGAGCAGTACTTC.

V usage is TRBV11-2 and J usage is TRBJ2-1; 8 bases align to TRBD2. The CDR3 extends over 16 amino acids. The J segment lost 5 bases and the V segment lost 5 bases, leaving 11 bases of the junction unmatched. The germline V gene has CDR1 SGHAT and CDR2 FQNNGV. The CDR3 reads CASSELREALHNEQFF. DNA of the CDR3: TGTGCCAGCAGCGAGCTGCGGGAGGCCCTCCACAATGAGCAGTTCTTC. The full variable domain, its missing parts supplied by reference TRBV11-2 and TRBJ2-1, is EAGVAQSPRYKIIEKRQSVAFWCNPISGHATLYWYQQILGQGPKLLIQFQNNGVVDDSQLPKDRFSAERLKGVDSTLKIQPAKLEDSAVYLCASSELREALHNEQFFGPGTRLTVL.

This clonotype has a single count. The J gene is TRBJ2-7, the V gene TRBV7-2; TRBD1 is a possible D gene (5 bases). The end of the DNA fits TRBJ2-5 better, so the J call may be wrong. The CDR3 runs 16 residues. Germline CDR1 and CDR2: SGHTA and FQGNSA. The CDR3 sequence is CASSSLPSGNKETQYF. The CDR3 DNA is TGTGCCAGCAGCTCCCTACCGTCAGGGAATAAGGAGACCCAGTACTTC.

The chain links TRBV4-1 to TRBJ1-2; 9 bases map to TRBD1. The CDR3 covers 16 residues. Germline V gene sequence: CDR1 MGHRA, CDR2 YSYEKL. The junction had 12 bases not matched to a gene; V was cut back by 5 bases and J by 5 bases. CDR3 nucleotides: TGCGCCAGCAGCTCCCACAGGGGGCGGGGGATGTATGGCTACACCTTC. Translating gives CASSSHRGRGMYGYTF.

The chain recombines TRBV20-1 with TRBJ1-1, with a tentative D call TRBD1 (6 bases). This CDR3 spans 13 amino acids. Trimming took 3 bases from V and 1 from J, leaving 9 bases between them. Germline V gene lookup returns CDR1 DFQATT and CDR2 SNEGSKA (reference sequence). CDR3 residues: CSARKQGNTEAFF. CDR3 nucleotides: TGCAGTGCTAGGAAACAGGGGAACACTGAAGCTTTCTTT.

A few counts support this clonotype. The chain employs TRBV10-3 and TRBJ1-2; 7 positions agree with TRBD1. The CDR3 has 12 amino acids. V lost 11 bases, J lost 7 bases, and 10 bases stayed unmatched. Germline V gives CDR1 ENHRY, CDR2 SYGVKD. In nucleotides, the CDR3 is TGTGCCGCCAGGGGGGACCGTATTGGCTACACCTTC. Protein sequence: CAARGDRIGYTF.

This clonotype was observed a few times. The V gene is TRBV6-5, the J gene TRBJ2-3, with 9 nucleotides matching TRBD2. After removal of 0 bases from V and 6 bases from J, the junction contained 13 bases not matched to a gene. The CDR3 consists of 18 residues. Germline CDR1 reads MNHEY; CDR2 reads SVGAGI. The CDR3 spells CASSYSIRAGGATDTQYF. As DNA, the CDR3 is TGTGCCAGCAGTTACTCGATCCGGGCGGGGGGGGCCACGGATACGCAGTATTTT.

To note about this clonotype: This may come from a read error, since a much larger clone is one base off. This chain connects TRBV20-1 to TRBJ2-1; D remains ambiguous. With 0 bases removed from V and 1 base from J, the gap between germline ends came to 4 bases. Germline V gene sequence: CDR1 DFQATT, CDR2 SNEGSKA (reference sequence). The CDR3 covers 13 residues. The CDR3 is CSARERSYNEQFF. The CDR3 DNA sequence: TGCAGTGCTAGAGAACGGTCCTACAATGAGCAGTTCTTC.

This clonotype was recorded a few times. The rearrangement links TRBV7-6 to TRBJ2-1; D possibly corresponds to TRBD1 (6 bases). The CDR3 length is 12 residues. The V gene lost 6 bases and the J gene lost 6 bases, with 9 bases spanning the gap. Germline V lookup: CDR1 SGHVS, CDR2 FNYEAQ. This CDR3 reads CASRDRTNEQFF. The CDR3 region has the DNA TGTGCCAGCAGAGACAGGACCAATGAGCAGTTCTTC.

This clonotype was detected a few times. This sequence joins TRBV13 and TRBJ1-1; the D gene is possibly TRBD1 (5 bases). CDR3 length: 16 amino acids. The germline V gene has CDR1 PRHDT and CDR2 FYEKMQ (reference sequence). Trimming cost V 5 bases and J 4 bases, with 20 bases left between them. The CDR3 DNA is TGTGCCAGCAGCCAGGACATCACCCCTGGGGGCACTGAAGCTTTCTTT. Amino acids: CASSQDITPGGTEAFF.

V is TRBV21-1 and J is TRBJ2-5; the DNA was not compared with TRBD1, the D call given in the table. TRBV21-1 is a pseudogene locus. The CDR3 spans 17 residues. CDR3: CASSKSQDKGYQETQYF. The CDR3 DNA sequence: TGTGCCAGCAGCAAAAGTCAGGACAAGGGCTACCAAGAGACCCAGTACTTC.

The chain uses TRBV9 and TRBJ2-1; no definite D call. The germline CDR1 and CDR2 sequences are SGDLS and YYNGEE. V shed 1 base and J shed 10 bases, with 15 bases lying between them. There are 14 residues in the CDR3. The CDR3 nucleotides read TGTGCCAGCAGCGTACAGGTACTGGCGCAAGAGCAGTTCTTC. It encodes CASSVQVLAQEQFF.

The chain couples TRBV7-6 to TRBJ2-6; D not resolved. The CDR3 loop spans 15 amino acids. Trimming stripped 2 bases from V and 2 bases from J, with 7 bases between. CDR1 SGHVS and CDR2 FNYEAQ come from the germline V gene. The CDR3 loop is CASSLMIAGANVLTF. Here the CDR3 DNA reads TGTGCCAGCAGCTTAATGATCGCTGGGGCCAACGTCCTGACTTTC.

The chain employs TRBV12-3 or TRBV12-4 and TRBJ1-1; 7 bases agree with TRBD1. The CDR3 loop spans 14 amino acids. V lost 1 base and J lost 7; bases outside the gene matches: 6. The CDR3 reads CASSLGQGHGEAFF. The CDR3 DNA reads as TGTGCCAGCAGTTTAGGACAGGGACATGGTGAAGCTTTCTTT.

This chain connects TRBV3-1 to TRBJ2-7, with D maybe TRBD2 (6 bases). The V end was cut by 3 bases, the J end by 6 bases, with 9 bases between. In germline, CDR1 is LGHDT, CDR2 YNNKEL (reference sequence). CDR3 length: 12 residues. CDR3 loop: CASSQGTSEQYF. The CDR3 nucleotides read TGTGCCAGCAGCCAGGGGACTTCCGAGCAGTACTTC.

V and J are TRBV28 and TRBJ2-5; TRBD2 matches 7 bases. The junction had 8 bases not matched to a gene; V was cut back by 5 bases and J by 2 bases. The CDR3 is made up of 15 amino acids. Germline V gene sequence: CDR1 MDHEN, CDR2 SYDVKM. The CDR3 spells CASSPPTSEQETQYF. The CDR3 bases are TGTGCCAGCAGTCCCCCTACTAGCGAGCAAGAGACCCAGTACTTC. Variable domain in full (rest from reference TRBV28 and TRBJ2-5): DVKVTQSSRYLVKRTGEKVFLECVQDMDHENMFWYRQDPGLGLRLIYFSYDVKMKEKGDIPEGYSVSREKKERFSLILESASTNQTSMYLCASSPPTSEQETQYFGPGTRLLVL.

The chain carries TRBV21-1 and TRBJ1-1; no check of the table's D call, TRBD1, against the DNA was made. TRBV21-1 is labeled a pseudogene. This CDR3 spans 15 amino acids. Here the CDR3 reads CASSTQGAEDTEAFF. CDR3 DNA: TGTGCCAGCAGCACACAGGGGGCGGAGGACACTGAAGCTTTCTTT.

The rearrangement links TRBV6-2 or TRBV6-3 to TRBJ1-4; tentative D call: TRBD1 (6 bases). Germline assignment: CDR1 MNHEY and CDR2 SVGEGT. Between the trimmed V and J ends, which lost 6 bases and 5 bases, there was a span of 13 bases. There are 14 residues in the CDR3. As DNA, the CDR3 is TGTGCCAGCAGAGATGGACAGCAGAATGAAAAACTGTTTTTT. Translating gives CASRDGQQNEKLFF.

V usage is TRBV7-9 and J usage is TRBJ1-6, with 8 nucleotides matching TRBD1. With 3 bases clipped from V and 10 bases from J, the junction kept 11 bases outside the gene matches. Germline V gene sequence: CDR1 SEHNR, CDR2 FQNEAQ (reference sequence). CDR3 size: 16 residues. The CDR3 DNA is TGTGCCAGCAGCTTTGCAGGGGGCAAAATTTTATCACCCCTCCACTTT. It codes for CASSFAGGKILSPLHF.

The chain employs TRBV27 and TRBJ2-7, with 9 positions matching TRBD1. This CDR3 spans 14 amino acids. The germline V gene encodes CDR1 MNHEY and CDR2 SMNVEV (reference sequence). The J segment lost 5 bases and the V segment lost 4 bases, leaving 6 bases of the junction unmatched. In DNA, the CDR3 is TGTGCCAGCAGTTCCGGGACAGGGTCGAACGAGCAGTACTTC. Translation gives CASSSGTGSNEQYF.

The chain employs TRBV20-1 and TRBJ2-7; TRBD1 aligns across 7 bases. V gave up 3 bases and J gave up 6 bases; unmatched junction bases: 11. This CDR3 has 14 residues. Germline V gene lookup returns CDR1 DFQATT and CDR2 SNEGSKA (reference sequence). CDR3 residues: CSARSNRGTGEQYF. CDR3 in DNA: TGCAGTGCTAGGAGTAACAGGGGAACGGGCGAGCAGTACTTC.

This clonotype was detected only a few times. The chain uses TRBV6-2 or TRBV6-3 and TRBJ2-2; D unclear. The V end was cut by 8 bases, the J end by 6 bases, with 22 bases between. Germline CDR1 is MNHEY and CDR2 is SVGEGT. The CDR3 runs 16 residues. CDR3 bases: TGTGCCAGCGGACGGAACTACCTCAGTACCGCCGGGGAGCTGTTTTTT. It translates to CASGRNYLSTAGELFF.

This clonotype was counted only a few times. The junction shows a germline mismatch at one end, possibly a read error. This sequence joins TRBV4-3 and TRBJ2-7; D ambiguous. The germline gives CDR1 LGHNA, CDR2 YSLEER. CDR3 length: 14 residues. DNA of the CDR3: TGCGCCAGCTGCCAAGAAGCCAACACCTACGAGCAGTACTTC. It specifies CASCQEANTYEQYF.

The chain has TRBV7-9 and TRBJ2-7; possible D gene TRBD2, 5 bases. The CDR3 has 15 residues. Trimming stripped 5 bases from V and 4 bases from J, with 18 bases between. The germline CDR1 and CDR2 sequences are SEHNR and FQNEAQ (reference sequence). As DNA, the CDR3 is TGTGCCAGCAGCCACCTAGCACTGAGTTGGTACGAGCAGTACTTC. Encoded protein: CASSHLALSWYEQYF. Based on the CDR3 plus reference TRBV7-9 and TRBJ2-7, the full variable domain is DTGVSQNPRHKITKRGQNVTFRCDPISEHNRLYWYRQTLGQGPEFLTYFQNEAQLEKSRLLSDRFSAERPKGSFSTLEIQRTEQGDSAMYLCASSHLALSWYEQYFGPGTRLTVT.

In DNA form, the CDR3 reads TGTGCCAGCAGCCTGGCGAGCGGGGGGCGGGGAAATGAGCAGTTCTTC. It translates to CASSLASGGRGNEQFF. The chain uses TRBV7-2 and TRBJ2-1; 9 positions agree with TRBD2. CDR1 is SGHTA and CDR2 is FQGNSA in the germline V gene. V was pared by 5 bases and J by 7 bases, with 12 bases of the junction left unmatched. This CDR3 has 16 residues. The full variable domain, its missing parts supplied by reference TRBV7-2 and TRBJ2-1, is GAGVSQSPSNKVTEKGKDVELRCDPISGHTALYWYRQSLGQGLEFLIYFQGNSAPDKSGLPSDRFSAERTGGSVSTLTIQRTQQEDSAVYLCASSLASGGRGNEQFFGPGTRLTVL.